These 29 T cell receptor beta chains were sequenced from one sample in a study of cytomegalovirus exposure and HLA in healthy donors. Amplification used 60 Vbeta primers and 13 Jbeta primers. Assay: immunoSEQ multiplex PCR; the TCRdb copy retains only in-frame clones and omits some. The sample carries around 220,000 clones, approximately 79% recorded once. The sequenced sample was PBMCs. The receptors stem from a man aged 18 to 30 in good health and CMV-seronegative.

V is TRBV7-9 and J is TRBJ2-4, with 8 bases identical to TRBD1. The CDR3 extends over 14 amino acids. J gave up 8 bases and V 5 bases, and 8 bases lay outside the gene matches. Germline CDR1 is SEHNR and CDR2 is FQNEAQ (reference sequence). DNA of the CDR3: TGTGCCAGCAGCCCAGGACAGGGAAGGGACATTCAGTACTTC. Protein sequence: CASSPGQGRDIQYF.

The chain uses TRBV27 and TRBJ1-5; maybe TRBD1 (5 bases). CDR1 is MNHEY and CDR2 is SMNVEV in the germline V gene (reference sequence). V was trimmed by 4 bases and J by 5 bases, leaving 15 bases between them. The CDR3 spans 15 residues. The CDR3 loop reads CASSWGVGGDQPQHF. DNA for the CDR3: TGTGCCAGCAGTTGGGGGGTCGGGGGTGATCAGCCCCAGCATTTT.

V is TRBV10-3 and J is TRBJ2-2; TRBD2 aligns across 12 bases. This CDR3 is built from 15 residues. V shed 6 bases, J shed 5 bases, and the junction held 4 bases outside the gene matches. Germline V CDR1 and CDR2: ENHRY, SYGVKD. The CDR3, as DNA: TGTGCCATCAGCCCCGGGACTAGCGGGACCGGGGAGCTGTTTTTT. Translating it yields CAISPGTSGTGELFF.

The chain combines TRBV14 with TRBJ1-4; no clear D gene. The CDR3 has 11 residues. Trimming pared 2 bases from V and 7 bases from J, leaving 2 bases between. From germline, CDR1 is SGHDN and CDR2 FVKESK. The CDR3 spells CASSQREKLFF. CDR3 nucleotide sequence: TGTGCCAGCAGCCAACGTGAAAAACTGTTTTTT.

The V and J genes are TRBV28 and TRBJ1-6; 7 bases are a match to TRBD1. The CDR3 contains 14 residues. Germline CDR1 reads MDHEN; CDR2 reads SYDVKM. The V and J ends lost 8 bases and 7 bases, in that order; junction bases with no gene match: 8. The chain's CDR3 is CASVEGTENSPLHF. The DNA of the CDR3 is TGTGCCAGCGTAGAAGGGACAGAGAATTCACCCCTCCACTTT.

Regarding this clone: The sample has other DNA sequences that encode this CDR3 too. The CDR3 coding sequence is TGTGCCAGTAGTATTAGCCGGACTGAAGCTTTCTTT. Amino acids: CASSISRTEAFF. The chain links TRBV19 to TRBJ1-1; no firm D call. Germline CDR1 and CDR2: LNHDA and SQIVND (reference sequence). This CDR3 region has 12 residues. V was clipped by 3 bases and J by 5 bases, with 7 bases between them.

This chain connects TRBV4-2 to TRBJ2-1, with D tentatively TRBD1 (5 bases). The CDR3 is 18 amino acids. Trimming pared 4 bases from V and 0 bases from J, leaving 19 bases between. Germline V gene sequence: CDR1 LGHNA, CDR2 YNFKEQ. DNA for the CDR3: TGTGCCAGCAGCCGACGTGTTCAGGGCTCGAGCTCCTACAATGAGCAGTTCTTC. Protein product: CASSRRVQGSSSYNEQFF.

This chain joins TRBV30 and TRBJ1-2, with 8 nucleotides matching TRBD1. The V segment lost 2 bases and the J segment 4 bases; nucleotides outside the gene matches: 6. This CDR3 spans 14 amino acids. The germline V gene has CDR1 GTSNPN and CDR2 SVGIG (reference sequence). The CDR3 loop is CAWSIPGGGYGYTF. The DNA of the CDR3 is TGTGCCTGGAGTATCCCAGGGGGCGGCTATGGCTACACCTTC. The full variable domain, completed using reference TRBV30 and TRBJ1-2, is SQTIHQWPATLVQPVGSPLSLECTVEGTSNPNLYWYRQAAGRGLQLLFYSVGIGQISSEVPQNLSASRPQDRQFILSSKKLLLSDSGFYLCAWSIPGGGYGYTFGSGTRLTVV.

The genes are TRBV18 and TRBJ1-1; D unresolved. Germline V gene lookup returns CDR1 KGHSH and CDR2 LQKENI. V gave up 0 bases and J gave up 4 bases, with 12 bases separating them. The CDR3 contains 15 residues. CDR3 sequence: CASSPPGRLGTEAFF. CDR3 bases: TGTGCCAGCTCACCACCGGGCAGATTGGGCACTGAAGCTTTCTTT.

This chain connects TRBV5-4 to TRBJ2-5, with a weak D call TRBD2 (6 bases). Germline loops: CDR1 SGHNT, CDR2 YYREEE (reference sequence). The CDR3 consists of 15 residues. Trimming took off 4 bases at V and 4 bases at J, with 17 bases between the two ends. CDR3 residues: CASSDGTGLRETQYF. The CDR3 DNA is TGTGCCAGCAGCGACGGGACTGGGCTCCGAGAGACCCAGTACTTC.

J is TRBJ2-5 and V is TRBV7-9; 10 nucleotides align to TRBD1. The V gene end was trimmed by 5 bases and the J gene end by 2 bases; junction bases not matched to a gene: 2. Germline CDR1 and CDR2: SEHNR and FQNEAQ (reference sequence). This CDR3 region has 14 residues. The CDR3 here is CASSEDRGQETQYF. For the CDR3, the DNA is TGTGCCAGCAGCGAGGACAGGGGGCAAGAGACCCAGTACTTC.

The rearrangement links TRBV30 to TRBJ1-1, with 7 bases that match TRBD1. Trimming took 3 bases from V and 1 from J; bases not matched to a gene: 5. The CDR3 extends over 14 amino acids. The V gene's germline CDR1 is GTSNPN and CDR2 SVGIG (reference sequence). The CDR3 loop reads CAWRGAGGNTEAFF. CDR3 sequence (DNA): TGTGCCTGGAGGGGAGCAGGGGGGAACACTGAAGCTTTCTTT. The full variable domain, its missing parts supplied by reference TRBV30 and TRBJ1-1, is SQTIHQWPATLVQPVGSPLSLECTVEGTSNPNLYWYRQAAGRGLQLLFYSVGIGQISSEVPQNLSASRPQDRQFILSSKKLLLSDSGFYLCAWRGAGGNTEAFFGQGTRLTVV.

This clone appeared a few times. This chain connects TRBV18 to TRBJ2-3; tentatively, D is TRBD2 (5 bases). V lost 3 bases and J lost 0, with 10 bases in between. Germline V CDR1 and CDR2: KGHSH, LQKENI. CDR3 length: 15 amino acids. CDR3 bases: TGTGCCAGCTCACCCGATTGGACTAGCACAGATACGCAGTATTTT. This codes for CASSPDWTSTDTQYF. The full variable domain, with the rest looked up from reference TRBV18 and TRBJ2-3, is NAGVMQNPRHLVRRRGQEARLRCSPMKGHSHVYWYRQLPEEGLKFMVYLQKENIIDESGMPKERFSAEFPKEGPSILRIQQVVRGDSAAYFCASSPDWTSTDTQYFGPGTRLTVL.

This clone was recorded a few times. The V and J genes are TRBV7-2 and TRBJ2-5, with TRBD2 matching over 7 bases. Germline V gene lookup returns CDR1 SGHTA and CDR2 FQGNSA. The J segment lost 2 bases and the V segment lost 6 bases, leaving 6 bases of the junction unmatched. The length of the CDR3 is 14 residues. The CDR3 protein is CASSLTGGQETQYF. The CDR3 DNA reads as TGTGCCAGCAGTCTAACGGGGGGACAAGAGACCCAGTACTTC.

The chain carries TRBV9 and TRBJ2-5; D ambiguous. The CDR3 is 15 amino acids. Between the trimmed V and J ends, which lost 0 bases and 4 bases, there was a span of 13 bases. Germline values: CDR1 SGDLS, CDR2 YYNGEE. CDR3 in amino acids: CASSVAAGTLETQYF. CDR3 bases: TGTGCCAGCAGCGTAGCAGCAGGTACCTTAGAGACCCAGTACTTC.

This chain connects TRBV6-1 to TRBJ1-2, with a weak D call TRBD1 (6 bases). Trimming removed 11 bases from V and 1 base from J, with 20 bases in between. From germline, CDR1 is MNHNS and CDR2 SASEGT. This CDR3 comprises 15 residues. Here the CDR3 DNA reads TGTGCCGTCCGGGACACGGGATCCCTTAACTATGGCTACACCTTC. Its translation is CAVRDTGSLNYGYTF.

The gene calls are TRBV10-3 and TRBJ1-1; D remains unclear. The CDR3 sequence is 15 residues long. Trimming stripped 3 bases from V and 0 bases from J, with 11 bases between. CDR1 is ENHRY and CDR2 is SYGVKD in the germline V gene. CDR3 in DNA: TGTGCCATCAGTGAAACCACGGGAATGAACACTGAAGCTTTCTTT. Translating it yields CAISETTGMNTEAFF.

The rearrangement joins TRBV7-3 to TRBJ1-1, with D hard to call. V was clipped by 2 bases and J by 4 bases, with 11 bases between them. Germline assignment: CDR1 SGHTA and CDR2 FQGTGA. The CDR3 has 14 residues. The CDR3 loop reads CASSLSSGSTEAFF. CDR3 nucleotide sequence: TGTGCCAGCAGCTTATCCTCGGGATCCACTGAAGCTTTCTTT.

In this sample, this clone turned up a few times. This sequence joins TRBV7-2 and TRBJ2-3; possibly TRBD2 for D (6 bases). V was pared by 5 bases and J by 0 bases, with 18 bases between. CDR3 length: 17 amino acids. The germline CDR1 and CDR2 sequences are SGHTA and FQGNSA. The CDR3 sequence is CASSPVPSVPSTDTQYF. The DNA of the CDR3 is TGTGCCAGCAGCCCCGTCCCTAGCGTCCCTAGCACAGATACGCAGTATTTT.

The V gene is TRBV18, the J gene TRBJ1-2; TRBD1 might be the D (5 bases). Germline lookup yields CDR1 KGHSH and CDR2 LQKENI. Trimming removed 4 bases from V and 6 bases from J, with 18 bases in between. The CDR3 extends over 15 amino acids. CDR3: CASSRNGGEVDGYTF. DNA for the CDR3: TGTGCCAGCTCACGCAACGGGGGAGAAGTTGATGGCTACACCTTC.

V is TRBV28 and J is TRBJ1-2; 9 nucleotides align to TRBD1. Losses at the gene ends were 10 bases for V and 8 bases for J; bases not matched to a gene: 14. Germline CDR1 is MDHEN and CDR2 is SYDVKM. The CDR3 is made up of 14 amino acids. In DNA, the CDR3 is TGTGCCACTACGACCCTAAACAGGGGGCACGGCTACACCTTC. This codes for CATTTLNRGHGYTF.

This clone was seen a handful of times. The V call is TRBV7-6, the J call TRBJ2-7; possible D gene TRBD2, 5 bases. V was pared by 5 bases and J by 4 bases, with 15 bases between. Looked up from germline, CDR1 is SGHVS and CDR2 is FNYEAQ. The CDR3 consists of 14 residues. In nucleotides, the CDR3 is TGTGCCAGCAGCCTGACCGGGGAGTTGTACGAGCAGTACTTC. The encoded protein is CASSLTGELYEQYF. The complete variable domain, with remaining parts taken from reference TRBV7-6 and TRBJ2-7, reads GAGVSQSPRYKVTKRGQDVALRCDPISGHVSLYWYRQALGQGPEFLTYFNYEAQQDKSGLPNDRFSAERPEGSISTLTIQRTEQRDSAMYRCASSLTGELYEQYFGPGTRLTVT.

This sequence joins TRBV5-4 and TRBJ2-1; 11 nucleotides align to TRBD2. Germline CDR1 SGHNT, CDR2 YYREEE (reference sequence). The CDR3 extends over 14 amino acids. The V and J ends lost 3 bases and 6 bases, in that order; junction bases with no gene match: 2. CDR3 coding DNA: TGTGCCAGCAGCTCCGGGACTAGCGGCAATGAGCAGTTCTTC. This gives the protein CASSSGTSGNEQFF.

CDR3 in DNA: TGTGCTCGGACGCGGGCTAGCACTATTACCCTCCCCTACGAGCAGTACTTC. This codes for CARTRASTITLPYEQYF. The chain links TRBV30 to TRBJ2-7; a possible D gene is TRBD2 (5 bases). The CDR3 spans 17 residues. Germline V gene data show CDR1 as GTSNPN and CDR2 as SVGIG (reference sequence).

The CDR3 region is CASRRTSGNTGELFF. For the CDR3, the DNA is TGTGCCAGCAGAAGGACTAGCGGGAACACCGGGGAGCTGTTTTTT. This chain links TRBV7-2 with TRBJ2-2; 10 nucleotides align to TRBD2. Trimming took 6 bases from V and 1 from J; bases not matched to a gene: 2. The length of the CDR3 is 15 residues. In germline, CDR1 is SGHTA, CDR2 FQGNSA.

V and J are TRBV11-2 and TRBJ2-5, with 8 bases aligning to TRBD1. The CDR3 spans 14 residues. The germline gives CDR1 SGHAT, CDR2 FQNNGV. V lost 5 bases to trimming and J lost 4 bases; unmatched junction nucleotides: 6. The chain's CDR3 is CASSAGQGGETQYF. CDR3 DNA: TGTGCCAGCAGCGCCGGACAGGGTGGAGAGACCCAGTACTTC.

This clone is labeled medium-sized (0.01 to 0.1%). The chain recombines TRBV4-1 with TRBJ2-3; 11 nucleotides line up with TRBD2. V was clipped by 5 bases and J by 2 bases; unmatched bases: 15. Germline assignment: CDR1 MGHRA and CDR2 YSYEKL. The CDR3 consists of 19 residues. The CDR3 is CASSSLGTSGGYTTDTQYF. The CDR3 coding sequence is TGCGCCAGCAGCTCCCTTGGAACTAGCGGGGGCTATACCACAGATACGCAGTATTTT.

A single count supports this clone. The chain joins TRBV28 to TRBJ1-5, with TRBD1 matching 7 bases. The V gene end was trimmed by 5 bases and the J gene end by 12 bases; junction bases not matched to a gene: 10. The CDR3 has 13 amino acids. From germline, CDR1 is MDHEN and CDR2 SYDVKM. The CDR3 DNA reads as TGTGCCAGCAGTCCGGAAGACAGGGAAGGCCAGCATTTT. Protein sequence: CASSPEDREGQHF.

The chain uses TRBV19 and TRBJ1-1, with D possibly matching TRBD1 (5 bases). The germline V gene encodes CDR1 LNHDA and CDR2 SQIVND (reference sequence). The CDR3 consists of 15 residues. The V end was cut by 5 bases, the J end by 1 base, with 14 bases between. DNA of the CDR3: TGTGCCAGTAGTCGCGGCCCGGGGGAGAACACTGAAGCTTTCTTT. Its protein product is CASSRGPGENTEAFF.